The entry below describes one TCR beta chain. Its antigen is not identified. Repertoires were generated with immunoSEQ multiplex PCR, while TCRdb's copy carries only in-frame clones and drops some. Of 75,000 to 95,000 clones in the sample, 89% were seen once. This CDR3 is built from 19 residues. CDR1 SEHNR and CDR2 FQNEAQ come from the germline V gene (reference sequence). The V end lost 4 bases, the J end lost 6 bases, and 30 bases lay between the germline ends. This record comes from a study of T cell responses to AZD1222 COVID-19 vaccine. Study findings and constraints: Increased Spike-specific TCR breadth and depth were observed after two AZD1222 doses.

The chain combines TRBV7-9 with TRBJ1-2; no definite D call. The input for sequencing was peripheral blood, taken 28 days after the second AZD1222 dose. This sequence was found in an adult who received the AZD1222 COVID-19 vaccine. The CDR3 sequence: CASSSAPALHTPKGHGYTF. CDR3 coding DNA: TGTGCCAGCAGCTCCGCACCCGCACTGCACACGCCAAAGGGTCATGGCTACACCTTC. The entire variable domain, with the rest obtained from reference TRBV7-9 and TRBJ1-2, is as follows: DTGVSQNPRHKITKRGQNVTFRCDPISEHNRLYWYRQTLGQGPEFLTYFQNEAQLEKSRLLSDRFSAERPKGSFSTLEIQRTEQGDSAMYLCASSSAPALHTPKGHGYTFGSGTRLTVV.